Listed below are T cell receptor beta chains from one sample, sequenced in a study of cytomegalovirus exposure and HLA in healthy donors. Generated by immunoSEQ multiplex PCR, the TCRdb table keeps only in-frame clones and is missing some. Of about 190,000 clones listed, approximately 82% are singletons. The sample was PBMCs. All receptors come from a woman younger than 35 in good health and CMV-seronegative. CDR3s include the opening cysteine and the closing phenylalanine or tryptophan. The D gene is left open where the match is weak. The listing skips clone size in some rows; elsewhere it reads once, few, many or a size class.

d_gene: TRBD2; abundance: .; j_gene: TRBJ2-7; v_gene: TRBV4-3; CDR3aa: CASSQEMRERNEQYF; CDR3nt: TGCGCCAGCAGCCAAGAGATGCGGGAGAGGAACGAGCAGTACTTC
d_gene: .; abundance: .; j_gene: TRBJ1-1; v_gene: TRBV5-1; CDR3aa: CASSSGGVGNTEAFF; CDR3nt: TGCGCCAGCAGCTCCGGAGGGGTAGGGAACACTGAAGCTTTCTTT
d_gene: TRBD2; abundance: .; j_gene: TRBJ2-5; v_gene: TRBV4-3; CDR3aa: CASSQRRLAGEETQYF; CDR3nt: TGCGCCAGCAGCCAGAGAAGACTAGCGGGAGAAGAGACCCAGTACTTC
d_gene: .; abundance: .; j_gene: TRBJ1-2; v_gene: TRBV6-1; CDR3aa: CASTGGGGYTF; CDR3nt: TGTGCCAGCACTGGCGGGGGAGGCTACACCTTC
d_gene: .; abundance: .; j_gene: TRBJ2-2; v_gene: TRBV25-1; CDR3aa: CASSDLQGNTGELFF; CDR3nt: TGTGCCAGCAGTGATTTACAGGGGAACACCGGGGAGCTGTTTTTT
d_gene: TRBD2; abundance: .; j_gene: TRBJ2-1; v_gene: TRBV25-1; CDR3aa: CASSVGLAGENEQFF; CDR3nt: TGTGCCAGCAGTGTCGGGCTAGCGGGAGAAAATGAGCAGTTCTTC
d_gene: .; abundance: .; j_gene: TRBJ2-1; v_gene: TRBV4-3; CDR3aa: CASSSQLSLGNEQFF; CDR3nt: TGCGCCAGCAGCTCACAGCTTTCTTTAGGCAATGAGCAGTTCTTC
d_gene: TRBD2; abundance: .; j_gene: TRBJ2-3; v_gene: TRBV27; CDR3aa: CASSPRSGVSTDTQYF; CDR3nt: TGTGCCAGCAGCCCCAGAAGCGGGGTTAGCACAGATACGCAGTATTTT
d_gene: TRBD1; abundance: .; j_gene: TRBJ2-7; v_gene: TRBV7-9; CDR3aa: CASSLALGQEVGGYEQYF; CDR3nt: TGTGCCAGCAGCTTAGCGTTAGGACAGGAGGTTGGTGGCTACGAGCAGTACTTC
d_gene: .; abundance: .; j_gene: TRBJ2-5; v_gene: TRBV11-3; CDR3aa: CASSPQGQETQYF; CDR3nt: TGTGCCAGCAGCCCACAGGGACAAGAGACCCAGTACTTC
d_gene: .; abundance: .; j_gene: TRBJ1-2; v_gene: TRBV6-6; CDR3aa: CASSYSGGSYGYTF; CDR3nt: TGTGCCAGCAGTTACTCGGGGGGAAGCTATGGCTACACCTTC
d_gene: .; abundance: .; j_gene: TRBJ2-3; v_gene: TRBV5-1; CDR3aa: CASSFGRGYWDTQYF; CDR3nt: TGCGCCAGCAGCTTTGGTAGGGGATACTGGGATACGCAGTATTTT
d_gene: .; abundance: .; j_gene: TRBJ1-1; v_gene: TRBV6-6; CDR3aa: CASSPQGLNTEAFF; CDR3nt: TGTGCCAGCAGCCCCCAGGGCCTGAACACTGAAGCTTTCTTT
d_gene: TRBD1; abundance: .; j_gene: TRBJ1-1; v_gene: TRBV23-1; CDR3aa: CASNRRTGPGTEAFF; CDR3nt: TGCGCCAGCAATCGGAGGACAGGGCCGGGCACTGAAGCTTTCTTT
d_gene: .; abundance: .; j_gene: TRBJ1-3; v_gene: TRBV19; CDR3aa: CATGTVAGNTIYF; CDR3nt: TGTGCCACCGGCACGGTGGCGGGGAACACCATATATTTT
d_gene: .; abundance: .; j_gene: TRBJ2-5; v_gene: TRBV7-6; CDR3aa: CASSPAEEETQYF; CDR3nt: TGTGCCAGCAGCCCCGCGGAGGAAGAGACCCAGTACTTC
d_gene: .; abundance: .; j_gene: TRBJ2-6; v_gene: TRBV6-6; CDR3aa: CASRSRGSGANVLTF; CDR3nt: TGTGCCAGCAGATCCAGGGGCTCTGGGGCCAACGTCCTGACTTTC
d_gene: .; abundance: .; j_gene: TRBJ1-4; v_gene: TRBV4-1; CDR3aa: CASSQVSGLEKLFF; CDR3nt: TGCGCCAGCAGCCAAGTCTCGGGTTTGGAAAAACTGTTTTTT
d_gene: TRBD1; abundance: .; j_gene: TRBJ1-4; v_gene: TRBV7-9; CDR3aa: CASSTIPGQSNEKLFF; CDR3nt: TGTGCCAGCAGCACTATCCCGGGACAGTCTAATGAAAAACTGTTTTTT
d_gene: TRBD2; abundance: .; j_gene: TRBJ2-1; v_gene: TRBV4-1; CDR3aa: CASSQVRVGLAVNEQFF; CDR3nt: TGCGCCAGCAGCCAAGTAAGGGTCGGGCTAGCGGTCAATGAGCAGTTCTTC
d_gene: .; abundance: .; j_gene: TRBJ2-5; v_gene: TRBV7-2; CDR3aa: CASSTARTAQETQYF; CDR3nt: TGTGCCAGCAGCACCGCCCGGACTGCTCAAGAGACCCAGTACTTC
d_gene: .; abundance: .; j_gene: TRBJ2-4; v_gene: TRBV27; CDR3aa: CASSLSTGSQNIQYF; CDR3nt: TGTGCCAGCAGTTTATCGACGGGGAGTCAAAACATTCAGTACTTC
d_gene: TRBD2; abundance: once; j_gene: TRBJ2-4; v_gene: TRBV11-2; CDR3aa: CASSLDPRLAAKNIQYF; CDR3nt: TGTGCCAGCAGCTTAGATCCCAGACTAGCCGCCAAAAACATTCAGTACTTC
d_gene: TRBD2; abundance: once; j_gene: TRBJ2-1; v_gene: TRBV28; CDR3aa: CASSLFQRGYNEQFF; CDR3nt: TGTGCCAGCAGTTTATTCCAGCGGGGGTACAATGAGCAGTTCTTC
d_gene: TRBD1; abundance: .; j_gene: TRBJ1-2; v_gene: TRBV4-2; CDR3aa: CASSHLNRQGDYGYTF; CDR3nt: TGTGCCAGCAGCCACCTCAACCGCCAGGGGGATTATGGCTACACCTTC
d_gene: .; abundance: few; j_gene: TRBJ2-7; v_gene: TRBV6-6; CDR3aa: CASSPTGTEQYF; CDR3nt: TGTGCCAGCAGCCCCACAGGGACCGAGCAGTACTTC
d_gene: TRBD1; abundance: .; j_gene: TRBJ2-7; v_gene: TRBV10-2; CDR3aa: CAGGQGVGVHEQYF; CDR3nt: TGCGCCGGCGGACAGGGTGTAGGAGTCCACGAGCAGTACTTC
d_gene: .; abundance: .; j_gene: TRBJ2-1; v_gene: TRBV7-6; CDR3aa: CASSLVPAGLDEQFF; CDR3nt: TGTGCCAGCAGCTTAGTCCCCGCAGGGTTGGATGAGCAGTTCTTC
d_gene: TRBD1; abundance: few; j_gene: TRBJ1-1; v_gene: TRBV30; CDR3aa: CAWSLSTGDTEAFF; CDR3nt: TGTGCCTGGAGTCTATCGACAGGGGACACTGAAGCTTTCTTT
d_gene: TRBD2; abundance: few; j_gene: TRBJ2-3; v_gene: TRBV6-6; CDR3aa: CASSLSPTSGKDTQYF; CDR3nt: TGTGCCAGCAGTCTCAGCCCCACTAGCGGGAAAGATACGCAGTATTTT
d_gene: .; abundance: .; j_gene: TRBJ2-7; v_gene: TRBV29-1; CDR3aa: CSVDRENEQYF; CDR3nt: TGCAGCGTTGACCGGGAGAACGAGCAGTACTTC
d_gene: .; abundance: once; j_gene: TRBJ1-2; v_gene: TRBV29-1; CDR3aa: CSVEGRSNYGYTF; CDR3nt: TGCAGCGTTGAGGGCCGCTCTAACTATGGCTACACCTTC
d_gene: .; abundance: .; j_gene: TRBJ2-7; v_gene: TRBV2; CDR3aa: CASSRQEALNEQYF; CDR3nt: TGTGCCAGCAGTCGACAGGAGGCCCTAAACGAGCAGTACTTC
d_gene: TRBD1; abundance: .; j_gene: TRBJ2-2; v_gene: TRBV6-5; CDR3aa: CASNRQGGTGELFF; CDR3nt: TGTGCCAGCAACCGACAGGGGGGCACCGGGGAGCTGTTTTTT
d_gene: .; abundance: .; j_gene: TRBJ2-1; v_gene: TRBV30; CDR3aa: CAWSERSFEQFF; CDR3nt: TGTGCCTGGAGTGAACGGTCATTTGAGCAGTTCTTC
d_gene: TRBD2; abundance: few; j_gene: TRBJ2-1; v_gene: TRBV4-3; CDR3aa: CASSQAGGPYNEQFF; CDR3nt: TGCGCCAGCAGCCAAGCGGGAGGCCCCTACAATGAGCAGTTCTTC
d_gene: TRBD2; abundance: .; j_gene: TRBJ2-7; v_gene: TRBV9; CDR3aa: CASSPRGVAGNEQYF; CDR3nt: TGTGCCAGCAGCCCCCGGGGGGTAGCGGGAAACGAGCAGTACTTC
d_gene: .; abundance: .; j_gene: TRBJ2-5; v_gene: TRBV7-9; CDR3aa: CSSSLGRGSLLETQYF; CDR3nt: TGTTCCAGCAGCTTAGGTCGCGGCTCCCTCCTGGAGACCCAGTACTTC
d_gene: .; abundance: once; j_gene: TRBJ2-3; v_gene: TRBV19; CDR3aa: CASSWSGTSTDTQYF; CDR3nt: TGTGCCAGTAGCTGGTCCGGGACTAGCACAGATACGCAGTATTTT
d_gene: .; abundance: few; j_gene: TRBJ2-4; v_gene: TRBV5-3; CDR3aa: CARSLMALALAKNIQYF; CDR3nt: TGTGCCAGAAGCTTGATGGCTCTTGCCCTAGCCAAAAACATTCAGTACTTC
d_gene: .; abundance: few; j_gene: TRBJ1-1; v_gene: TRBV29-1; CDR3aa: CSVVLKLNTEAFF; CDR3nt: TGCAGCGTTGTATTGAAACTAAACACTGAAGCTTTCTTT
d_gene: TRBD1; abundance: .; j_gene: TRBJ2-7; v_gene: TRBV6-6; CDR3aa: CASRPLRDSRYEQYF; CDR3nt: TGTGCCAGCAGGCCCCTCCGGGACAGCCGCTACGAGCAGTACTTC
d_gene: TRBD1; abundance: .; j_gene: TRBJ2-1; v_gene: TRBV6-6; CDR3aa: CASSWGQGGSEQFF; CDR3nt: TGTGCCAGCAGTTGGGGACAGGGGGGTTCTGAGCAGTTCTTC
d_gene: TRBD2; abundance: .; j_gene: TRBJ2-7; v_gene: TRBV7-2; CDR3aa: CASSKTSGSYEQYF; CDR3nt: TGTGCCAGCAGCAAGACTAGCGGGTCCTACGAGCAGTACTTC
d_gene: .; abundance: .; j_gene: TRBJ2-1; v_gene: TRBV29-1; CDR3aa: CSRRGGALIDEQFF; CDR3nt: TGCAGCCGGCGAGGGGGGGCTCTGATCGATGAGCAGTTCTTC
d_gene: TRBD1; abundance: few; j_gene: TRBJ1-1; v_gene: TRBV5-6; CDR3aa: CASSQRTRQGSSNGAFF; CDR3nt: TGTGCCAGCAGCCAAAGAACTCGACAGGGGTCCTCGAACGGGGCTTTCTTT
d_gene: .; abundance: .; j_gene: TRBJ1-2; v_gene: TRBV28; CDR3aa: CASSFFGTNYGYTF; CDR3nt: TGTGCCAGCAGTTTTTTCGGGACTAACTATGGCTACACCTTC
d_gene: TRBD2; abundance: .; j_gene: TRBJ2-3; v_gene: TRBV11-2; CDR3aa: CASSPVREGRYRDTQYF; CDR3nt: TGTGCCAGCAGCCCTGTCCGGGAGGGCCGTTATAGAGATACGCAGTATTTT
d_gene: .; abundance: .; j_gene: TRBJ1-5; v_gene: TRBV30; CDR3aa: CAWRGKGGSNQPQHF; CDR3nt: TGTGCCTGGAGGGGAAAGGGGGGGAGCAATCAGCCCCAGCATTTT
d_gene: TRBD1; abundance: .; j_gene: TRBJ1-2; v_gene: TRBV2; CDR3aa: CASSARGLQDGYTF; CDR3nt: TGTGCCAGCAGTGCCAGGGGGCTACAGGATGGCTACACCTTC
d_gene: TRBD2; abundance: .; j_gene: TRBJ2-5; v_gene: TRBV30; CDR3aa: CAWSNYPGLVSSETQYF; CDR3nt: TGTGCCTGGAGCAATTATCCGGGACTAGTGAGTTCAGAGACCCAGTACTTC
d_gene: .; abundance: .; j_gene: TRBJ1-4; v_gene: TRBV6-6; CDR3aa: CASSEFGSGEKLFF; CDR3nt: TGTGCCAGCTCGGAATTTGGCTCGGGTGAAAAACTGTTTTTT
d_gene: TRBD1; abundance: .; j_gene: TRBJ1-4; v_gene: TRBV7-2; CDR3aa: CASSTTGGAPNEKLFF; CDR3nt: TGTGCCAGCAGCACAACAGGGGGAGCGCCTAATGAAAAACTGTTTTTT
d_gene: .; abundance: .; j_gene: TRBJ2-1; v_gene: TRBV7-2; CDR3aa: CASTTGGAEQFF; CDR3nt: TGTGCCAGCACCACAGGGGGGGCTGAGCAGTTCTTC
d_gene: .; abundance: .; j_gene: TRBJ1-1; v_gene: TRBV14; CDR3aa: CASSPFGRANTEAFF; CDR3nt: TGTGCCAGCAGCCCCTTTGGCAGGGCGAACACTGAAGCTTTCTTT
d_gene: .; abundance: .; j_gene: TRBJ2-3; v_gene: TRBV9; CDR3aa: CASSVGGGTSLDTQYF; CDR3nt: TGTGCCAGCAGCGTAGGGGGCGGGACTTCTTTAGATACGCAGTATTTT
d_gene: .; abundance: .; j_gene: TRBJ2-1; v_gene: TRBV7-9; CDR3aa: CASSSTGTLDNEQFF; CDR3nt: TGTGCCAGCAGCTCGACAGGGACTCTCGACAATGAGCAGTTCTTC
d_gene: .; abundance: .; j_gene: TRBJ2-1; v_gene: TRBV10-3; CDR3aa: CAISESGVGGRINEQFF; CDR3nt: TGTGCCATCAGTGAGTCCGGCGTAGGGGGACGAATCAATGAGCAGTTCTTC
d_gene: .; abundance: .; j_gene: TRBJ2-7; v_gene: TRBV6-5; CDR3aa: CASSRTQGYEQYF; CDR3nt: TGTGCCAGCAGCCGGACCCAGGGGTACGAGCAGTACTTC
d_gene: TRBD1; abundance: once; j_gene: TRBJ1-2; v_gene: TRBV18; CDR3aa: CASSHGMTGGDGYTF; CDR3nt: TGTGCCAGCTCACACGGAATGACAGGGGGCGACGGCTACACCTTC